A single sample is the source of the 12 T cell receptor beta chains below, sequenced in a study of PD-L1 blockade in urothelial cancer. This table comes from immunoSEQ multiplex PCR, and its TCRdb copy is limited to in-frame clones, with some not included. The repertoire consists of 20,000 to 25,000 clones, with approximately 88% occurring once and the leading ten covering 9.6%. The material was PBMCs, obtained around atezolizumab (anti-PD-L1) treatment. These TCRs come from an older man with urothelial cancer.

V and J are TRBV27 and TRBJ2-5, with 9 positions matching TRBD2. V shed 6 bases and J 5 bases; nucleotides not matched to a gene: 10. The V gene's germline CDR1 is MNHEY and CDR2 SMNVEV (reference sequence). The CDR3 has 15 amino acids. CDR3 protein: CASSSSAGGGETQYF. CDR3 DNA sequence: TGTGCCAGCAGCTCCTCTGCGGGAGGGGGGGAGACCCAGTACTTC.

The CDR3 reads CASSQGIFSLAGVNEQFF. DNA for the CDR3: TGCGCCAGCAGCCAAGGCATATTCTCACTAGCGGGAGTGAATGAGCAGTTCTTC. The chain joins TRBV4-1 to TRBJ2-1; TRBD2 aligns across 11 bases. The V gene's germline CDR1 is MGHRA and CDR2 YSYEKL. Trimming cost V 1 base and J 7 bases; bases outside gene matches: 12. The CDR3 has 18 amino acids.

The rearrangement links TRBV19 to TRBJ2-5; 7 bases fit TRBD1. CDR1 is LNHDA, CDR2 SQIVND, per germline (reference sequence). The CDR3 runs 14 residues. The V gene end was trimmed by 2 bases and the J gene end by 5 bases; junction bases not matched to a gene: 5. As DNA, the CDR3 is TGTGCCAGTAGTATATTGCCGGGACAGGAGACCCAGTACTTC. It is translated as CASSILPGQETQYF.

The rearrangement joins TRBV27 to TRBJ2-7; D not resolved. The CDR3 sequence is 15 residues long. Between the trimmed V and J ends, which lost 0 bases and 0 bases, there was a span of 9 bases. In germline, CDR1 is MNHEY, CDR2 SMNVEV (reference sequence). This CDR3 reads CASSLSLPTSYEQYF. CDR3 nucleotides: TGTGCCAGCAGTTTATCACTACCCACCTCCTACGAGCAGTACTTC.

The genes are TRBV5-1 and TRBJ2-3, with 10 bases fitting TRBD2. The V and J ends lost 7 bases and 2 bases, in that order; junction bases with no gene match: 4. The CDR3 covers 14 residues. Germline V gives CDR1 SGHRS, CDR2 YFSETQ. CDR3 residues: CASRLAGPTDTQYF. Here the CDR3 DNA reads TGCGCCAGCCGACTAGCGGGTCCCACAGATACGCAGTATTTT.

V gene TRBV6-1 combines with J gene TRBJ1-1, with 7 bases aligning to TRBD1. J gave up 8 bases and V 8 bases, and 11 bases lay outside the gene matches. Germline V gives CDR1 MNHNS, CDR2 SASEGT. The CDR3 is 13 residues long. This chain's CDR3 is CASGAGGILEAFF. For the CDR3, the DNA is TGTGCCAGCGGGGCAGGGGGGATTCTGGAAGCTTTCTTT.

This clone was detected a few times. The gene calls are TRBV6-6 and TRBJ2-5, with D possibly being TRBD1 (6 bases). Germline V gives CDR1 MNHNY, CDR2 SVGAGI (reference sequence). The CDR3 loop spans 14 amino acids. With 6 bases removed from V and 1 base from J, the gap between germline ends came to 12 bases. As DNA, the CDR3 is TGTGCCAGCAGCTCACAGGGCTTCCAAGAGACCCAGTACTTC. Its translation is CASSSQGFQETQYF.

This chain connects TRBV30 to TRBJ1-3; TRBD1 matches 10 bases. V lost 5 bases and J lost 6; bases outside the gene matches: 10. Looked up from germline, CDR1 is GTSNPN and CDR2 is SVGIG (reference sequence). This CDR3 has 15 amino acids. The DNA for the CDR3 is TGTGCCTGGTACATTGACAGGGGGCAAGCAAACACCATATATTTT. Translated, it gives CAWYIDRGQANTIYF.

Here the CDR3 reads CASIPDNSYNEQFF. As DNA, the CDR3 is TGTGCCAGCATTCCCGACAACTCCTACAATGAGCAGTTCTTC. The gene calls are TRBV6-6 and TRBJ2-1; D unresolved. V was pared by 7 bases and J by 0 bases, with 10 bases between. The CDR3 runs 14 residues. CDR1 MNHNY and CDR2 SVGAGI come from the germline V gene (reference sequence).

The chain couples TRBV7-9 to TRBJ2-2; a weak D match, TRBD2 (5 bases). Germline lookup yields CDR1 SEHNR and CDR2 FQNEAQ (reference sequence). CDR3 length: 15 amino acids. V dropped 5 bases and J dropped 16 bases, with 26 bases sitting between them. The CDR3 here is CASSLRGRPGSARFF. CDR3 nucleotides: TGTGCCAGCAGCCTACGTGGGAGACCGGGGTCCGCTAGGTTTTTT.

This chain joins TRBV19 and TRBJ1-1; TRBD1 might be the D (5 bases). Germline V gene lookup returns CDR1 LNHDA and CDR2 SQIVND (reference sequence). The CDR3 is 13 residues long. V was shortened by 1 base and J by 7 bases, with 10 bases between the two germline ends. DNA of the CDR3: TGTGCCAGTAGTATAGGTAGGGGTGATGAAGCTTTCTTT. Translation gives CASSIGRGDEAFF.

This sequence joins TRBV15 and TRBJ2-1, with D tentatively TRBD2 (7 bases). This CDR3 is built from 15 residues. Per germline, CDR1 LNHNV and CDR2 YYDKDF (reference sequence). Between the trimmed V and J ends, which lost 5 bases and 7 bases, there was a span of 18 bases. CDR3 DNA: TGTGCCACCAGCTACCCCGGGGGGCGCGGAAATGAGCAGTTCTTC. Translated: CATSYPGGRGNEQFF.